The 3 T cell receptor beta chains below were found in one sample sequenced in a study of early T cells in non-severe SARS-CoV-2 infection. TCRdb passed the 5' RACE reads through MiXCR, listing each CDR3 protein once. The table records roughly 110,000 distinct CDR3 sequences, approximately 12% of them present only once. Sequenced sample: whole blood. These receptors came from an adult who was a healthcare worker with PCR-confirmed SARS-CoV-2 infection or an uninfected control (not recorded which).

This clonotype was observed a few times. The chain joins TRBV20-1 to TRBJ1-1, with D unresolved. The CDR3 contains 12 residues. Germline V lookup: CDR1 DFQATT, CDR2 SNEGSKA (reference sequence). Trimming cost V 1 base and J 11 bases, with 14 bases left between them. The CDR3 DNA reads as TGCAGTGCTAGAGGGGAAGCGGAAGGCGCTTTCTTT. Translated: CSARGEAEGAFF.

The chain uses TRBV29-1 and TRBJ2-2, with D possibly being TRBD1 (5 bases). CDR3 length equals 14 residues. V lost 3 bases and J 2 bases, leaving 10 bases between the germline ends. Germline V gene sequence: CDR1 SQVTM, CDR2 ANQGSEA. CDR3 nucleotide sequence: TGCAGCGTTGAGGCTGGGGCCAACACCGGGGAGCTGTTTTTT. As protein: CSVEAGANTGELFF.

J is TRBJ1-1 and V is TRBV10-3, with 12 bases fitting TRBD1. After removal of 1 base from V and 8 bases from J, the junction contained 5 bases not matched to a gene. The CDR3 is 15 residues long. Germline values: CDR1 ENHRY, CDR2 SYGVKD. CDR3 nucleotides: TGTGCCATCAGTGAGTTACCGGGACAGGGGGCCGAAGCTTTCTTT. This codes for CAISELPGQGAEAFF.